The subject of this entry is one T cell receptor beta chain. Authors' processing steps: Estimates of nucleated cell counts were drawn from the amplification of reference gene primers. The table came from immunoSEQ multiplex PCR; TCRdb's copy has only in-frame clones and leaves some out. The V and J calls and clone size are taken from that table; D and trimming were inferred from the DNA. The sample carries about 140,000 clones, 75% to 90% recorded once. The data were obtained in a study of blood T cell repertoires in COVID-19. Study summary: Samples taken during acute and convalescent COVID-19 were collected in the United States, Italy and Spain. T cells, B-cell-depleted T cells, or PBMCs supplied cDNA or gDNA.

V gave up 5 bases and J gave up 3 bases, with 18 bases separating them. Germline V gene data show CDR1 as SGHTA and CDR2 as FQGTGA. The CDR3 extends over 16 amino acids. This TCR came from a man between 50 and 59 years old with active COVID-19. V and J are TRBV7-3 and TRBJ2-3, with unresolved D. Material for sequencing was peripheral blood. The CDR3 reads CASSRLVAGGTDTQYF. For the CDR3, the DNA is TGTGCCAGCAGCCGTCTAGTAGCCGGTGGGACAGATACGCAGTATTTT. The variable domain in full, completed from reference TRBV7-3 and TRBJ2-3, reads GAGVSQTPSNKVTEKGKYVELRCDPISGHTALYWYRQSLGQGPEFLIYFQGTGAADDSGLPNDRFFAVRPEGSVSTLKIQRTERGDSAVYLCASSRLVAGGTDTQYFGPGTRLTVL.